These T cell receptor beta chains were read from a single sample in a study of OX40 agonist ivuxolimab in advanced cancers. Sequencing was performed with immunoSEQ multiplex PCR; in TCRdb, only in-frame clones are kept and a portion is missing. The data hold 100,000 to 150,000 clones, with more than 85% observed a single time. Sample: CD4+ or CD8+ T cells sorted from blood, taken in a trial of the OX40 agonist ivuxolimab. The receptors stem from an adult with an advanced solid tumor such as melanoma, head and neck, liver or kidney cancer. CDR3s leave out the opening cysteine and the closing phenylalanine or tryptophan.

v_call cdr3_length cdr3_aa
TRBV6-5 11 ASSFPGTNEQF
TRBV7-3 13 ASSRQVFRAYEQY
TRBV5-6 12 ASSFAAWDSPLH
TRBV30 12 AWSVTGSWDTQY
TRBV19 12 ASSPKQGRQPQH
TRBV15 13 ATSRGGESRQPQH
TRBV4-3 15 ASSQGETGGSSYEQY
TRBV5-6 11 ASSSVRVPGYT
TRBV7-9 15 ASSLVGSRAPNTEAF
TRBV29-1 12 SVAAGAEARKLF
TRBV28 12 ASSLGRGYTEAF
TRBV10-3 10 AISGQGYGYT
TRBV6-1 12 ASSEQGGNTEAF
TRBV28 12 ASSSGGAREKLF
TRBV28 15 AIAGHGVGLFIYGYT
TRBV28 11 ASRPTAVQREY
TRBV9 14 ASSPRDRGRSGELF
TRBV28 12 ASSSPGSTDTQY
TRBV4-2 21 ASSQELWWGLAGVRVGADTQY
TRBV9 12 ASSVELGPYEQY
TRBV18 14 ASSPNRDSFNTEAF
TRBV5-6 13 ASSPGLAGYNEQF
TRBV6-6 13 ASIPSGAGKYEQY
TRBV18 12 ASSPKDRAYGYT
TRBV5-6 14 ASSLRRTGVLETQY
TRBV6-1 13 ASSVVYANTGELF
TRBV5-4 11 ASSPTGGYEQY
TRBV27 12 ASLQNGAQETQY
TRBV5-8 14 ASSSGPTSSGNTIY
TRBV4-1 15 ASSQDVGRGGGNTIY
TRBV5-6 12 ASSPGTLNEKLF